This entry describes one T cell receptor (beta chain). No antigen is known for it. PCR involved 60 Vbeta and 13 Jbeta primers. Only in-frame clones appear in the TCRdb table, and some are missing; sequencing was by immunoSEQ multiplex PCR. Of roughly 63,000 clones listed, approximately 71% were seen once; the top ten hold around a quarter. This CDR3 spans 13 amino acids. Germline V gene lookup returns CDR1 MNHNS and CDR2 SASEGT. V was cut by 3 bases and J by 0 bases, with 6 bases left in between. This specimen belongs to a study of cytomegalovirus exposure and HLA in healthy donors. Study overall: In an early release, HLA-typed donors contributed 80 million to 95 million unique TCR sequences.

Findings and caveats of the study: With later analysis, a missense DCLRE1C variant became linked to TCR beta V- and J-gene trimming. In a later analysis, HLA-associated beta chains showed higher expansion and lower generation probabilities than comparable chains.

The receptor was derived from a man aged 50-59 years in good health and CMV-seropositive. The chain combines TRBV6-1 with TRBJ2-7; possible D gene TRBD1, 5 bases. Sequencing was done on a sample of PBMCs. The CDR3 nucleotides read TGTGCCAGCAGTGAGACAGTCTCCTACGAGCAGTACTTC. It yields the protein CASSETVSYEQYF.